This TCR beta chain emerged from a study of beta chain features in type 1 diabetes. Every donor had blood drawn once into heparin, around 0.12 L on average. Germline CDR1 SNHLY, CDR2 FYNNEI. The CDR3 has 20 amino acids. Deletions cut 5 bases from V and 0 bases from J, with 25 bases between. In regard to this clone: Antigen: not known.

Expressed TCRB transcripts were sequenced, since all the RNA that had been isolated was reverse transcribed. This table comes from immunoSEQ multiplex PCR, and its TCRdb copy is limited to in-frame clones, with some not included. The sample has 37,000 or so clones; 49% are singletons. The study, taken as a whole, reports: Insertion counts at VDJ junctions were lower in type 1 diabetes patients, who also showed more deletions there. There was a moderate but significant shortening of TCRB CDR3s in all four CD4+ subsets of Type 1 diabetes patients.

The material sequenced was central memory CD4+ T cells from blood. The chain links TRBV2 to TRBJ1-4, with unresolved D. This TCR was sampled from a woman between 18 and 29 years old in good health. Here the CDR3 reads CASSPYPYTREAATNEKLFF. CDR3 DNA: TGTGCCAGCAGTCCTTACCCTTACACCCGGGAGGCGGCAACTAATGAAAAACTGTTTTTT.